Below, 4 T cell receptor beta chains from the same sample are listed, as sequenced in a study of T-cell reconstitution after alpha-beta-depleted transplantation in children. During its preparation, the TCRbeta library received unique molecular identifiers. TCRdb re-derived calls from the PCR reads in MiXCR, one entry per CDR3 protein. Here the sample spans about 980,000 distinct CDR3 sequences, less than 30% being singletons. Sample: PBMCs, mostly from graft donor cells, taken 360 days after TCRalphabeta/CD19-depleted stem cell transplant. The receptor source for this set is a boy under two years old who had a stem cell transplant for SCID, so the T cells may come from the graft donor.

The rearrangement joins TRBV7-2 to TRBJ2-3; 8 bases fit TRBD1. The CDR3 spans 15 residues. Germline V gene sequence: CDR1 SGHTA, CDR2 FQGNSA. The V gene end was trimmed by 0 bases and the J gene end by 8 bases; junction bases not matched to a gene: 7. CDR3 sequence: CASSLATGAPSTQYF. For the CDR3, the DNA is TGTGCCAGCAGCTTAGCGACAGGGGCGCCCAGTACGCAGTATTTT.

This clonotype was seen a few times. The CDR3 coding sequence is TGTGCCAGCAGCTTACCCACGGGGGGAACTGAAGCTTTCTTT. Translation: CASSLPTGGTEAFF. J is TRBJ1-1 and V is TRBV7-2; D possibly corresponds to TRBD1 (5 bases). The CDR3 covers 14 residues. Germline assignment: CDR1 SGHTA and CDR2 FQGNSA. Deletions cut 2 bases from V and 5 bases from J, with 12 bases between.

This clonotype was counted between two and nine times. The chain links TRBV10-3 to TRBJ2-1; 11 nucleotides line up with TRBD1. Germline V gene sequence: CDR1 ENHRY, CDR2 SYGVKD. The CDR3 loop spans 15 amino acids. Trimming cost V 2 bases and J 8 bases; bases outside gene matches: 5. The CDR3 DNA follows: TGTGCCATCAGTGAGCCCGGACAGGGGGCTGATGAGCAGTTCTTC. This sequence encodes CAISEPGQGADEQFF.

This clonotype was seen a handful of times. The chain combines TRBV20-1 with TRBJ1-6; D gene unclear. The CDR3 contains 16 residues. The V gene's germline CDR1 is DFQATT and CDR2 SNEGSKA (reference sequence). Trimming took 3 bases from V and 0 from J, leaving 12 bases between them. The CDR3, as DNA: TGCAGTGCTAGGGCCAGTGAACTCTCCTATAATTCACCCCTCCACTTT. It translates to CSARASELSYNSPLHF.